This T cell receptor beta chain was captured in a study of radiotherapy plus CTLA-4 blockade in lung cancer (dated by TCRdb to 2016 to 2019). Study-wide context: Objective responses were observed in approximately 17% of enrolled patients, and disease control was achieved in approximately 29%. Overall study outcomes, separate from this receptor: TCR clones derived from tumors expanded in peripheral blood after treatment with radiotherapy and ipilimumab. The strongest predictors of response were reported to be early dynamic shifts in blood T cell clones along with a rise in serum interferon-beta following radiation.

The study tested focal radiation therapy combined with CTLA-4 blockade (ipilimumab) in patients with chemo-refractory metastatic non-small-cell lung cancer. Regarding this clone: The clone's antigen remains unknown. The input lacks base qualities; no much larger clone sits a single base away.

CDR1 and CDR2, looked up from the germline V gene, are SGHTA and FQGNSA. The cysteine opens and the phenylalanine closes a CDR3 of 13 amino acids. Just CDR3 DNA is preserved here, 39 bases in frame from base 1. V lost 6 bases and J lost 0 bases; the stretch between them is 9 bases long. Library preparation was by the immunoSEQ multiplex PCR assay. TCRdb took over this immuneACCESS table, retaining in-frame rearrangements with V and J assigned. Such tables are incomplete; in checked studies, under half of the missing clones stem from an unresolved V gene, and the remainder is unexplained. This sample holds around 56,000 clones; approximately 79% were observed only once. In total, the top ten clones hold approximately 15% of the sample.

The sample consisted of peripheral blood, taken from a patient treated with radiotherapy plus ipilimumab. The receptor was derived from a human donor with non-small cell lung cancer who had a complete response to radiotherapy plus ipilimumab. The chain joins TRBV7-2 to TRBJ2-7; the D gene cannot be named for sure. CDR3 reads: CASRSTNSYEQYF. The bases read TGTGCCAGCAGATCCACTAACTCCTACGAGCAGTACTTC.